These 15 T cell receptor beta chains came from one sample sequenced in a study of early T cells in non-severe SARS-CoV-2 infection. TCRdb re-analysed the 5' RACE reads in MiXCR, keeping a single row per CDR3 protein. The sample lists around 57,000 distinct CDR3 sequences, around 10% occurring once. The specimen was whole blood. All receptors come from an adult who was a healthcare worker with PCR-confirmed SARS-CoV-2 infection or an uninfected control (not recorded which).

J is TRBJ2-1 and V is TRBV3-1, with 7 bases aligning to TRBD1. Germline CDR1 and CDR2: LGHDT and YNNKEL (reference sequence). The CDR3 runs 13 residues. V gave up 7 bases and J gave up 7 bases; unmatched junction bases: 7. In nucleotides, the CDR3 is TGTGCCAGCAATACAGGGGCTAGTAATGAGCAGTTCTTC. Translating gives CASNTGASNEQFF.

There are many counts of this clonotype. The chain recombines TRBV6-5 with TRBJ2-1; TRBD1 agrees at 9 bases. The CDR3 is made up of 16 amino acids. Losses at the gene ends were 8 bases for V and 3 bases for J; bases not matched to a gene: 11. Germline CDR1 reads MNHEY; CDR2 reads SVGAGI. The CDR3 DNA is TGTGCCAGCGTCCCGGGACAGGGTAGGGACTACAATGAGCAGTTCTTC. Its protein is CASVPGQGRDYNEQFF.

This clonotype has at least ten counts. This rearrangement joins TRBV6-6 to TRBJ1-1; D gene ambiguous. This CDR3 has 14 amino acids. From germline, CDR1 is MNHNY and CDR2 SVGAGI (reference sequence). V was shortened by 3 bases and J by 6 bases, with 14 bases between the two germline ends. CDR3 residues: CASSYAEILAEAFF. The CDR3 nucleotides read TGTGCCAGCAGTTATGCAGAGATTCTTGCTGAAGCTTTCTTT.

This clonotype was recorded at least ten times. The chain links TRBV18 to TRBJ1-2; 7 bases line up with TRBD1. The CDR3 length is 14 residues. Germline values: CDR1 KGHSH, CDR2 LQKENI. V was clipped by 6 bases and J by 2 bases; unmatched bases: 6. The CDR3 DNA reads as TGTGCCAGCTCTCTCGACAGGGCCAACTATGGCTACACCTTC. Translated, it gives CASSLDRANYGYTF.

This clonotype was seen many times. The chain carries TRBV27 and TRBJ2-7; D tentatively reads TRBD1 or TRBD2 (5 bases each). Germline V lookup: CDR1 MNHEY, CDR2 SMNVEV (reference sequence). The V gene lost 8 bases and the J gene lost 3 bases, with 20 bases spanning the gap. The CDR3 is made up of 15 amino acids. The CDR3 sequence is CASCLWDGDVYEQYF. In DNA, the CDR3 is TGTGCCAGCTGCTTATGGGACGGGGACGTCTACGAGCAGTACTTC.

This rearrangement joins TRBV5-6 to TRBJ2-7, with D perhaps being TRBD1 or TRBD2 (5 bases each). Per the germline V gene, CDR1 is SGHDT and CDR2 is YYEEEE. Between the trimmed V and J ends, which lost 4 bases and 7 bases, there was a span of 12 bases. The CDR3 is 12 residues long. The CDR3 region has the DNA TGTGCCAGCAGCCGGGACCGTCTGGAGCAGTACTTC. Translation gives CASSRDRLEQYF.

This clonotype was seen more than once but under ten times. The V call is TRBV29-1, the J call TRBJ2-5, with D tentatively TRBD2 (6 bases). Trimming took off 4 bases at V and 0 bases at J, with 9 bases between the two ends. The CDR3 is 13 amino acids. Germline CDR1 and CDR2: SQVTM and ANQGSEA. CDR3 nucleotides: TGCAGCGTTGTAGGGACTGACCAAGAGACCCAGTACTTC. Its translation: CSVVGTDQETQYF.

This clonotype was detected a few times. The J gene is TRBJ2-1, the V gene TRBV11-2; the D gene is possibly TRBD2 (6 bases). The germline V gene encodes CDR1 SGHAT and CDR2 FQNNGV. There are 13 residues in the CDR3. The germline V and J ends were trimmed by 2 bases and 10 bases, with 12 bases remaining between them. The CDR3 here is CASSLLTRDEQFF. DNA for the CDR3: TGTGCCAGCAGCTTATTGACGCGGGACGAGCAGTTCTTC.

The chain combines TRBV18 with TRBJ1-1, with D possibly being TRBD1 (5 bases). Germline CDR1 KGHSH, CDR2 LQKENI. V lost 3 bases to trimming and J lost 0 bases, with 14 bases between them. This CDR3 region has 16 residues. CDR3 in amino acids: CASSPSGRPLNTEAFF. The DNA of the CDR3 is TGTGCCAGCTCACCGTCGGGACGGCCACTGAACACTGAAGCTTTCTTT. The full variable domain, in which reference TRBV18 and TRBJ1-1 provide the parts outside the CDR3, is NAGVMQNPRHLVRRRGQEARLRCSPMKGHSHVYWYRQLPEEGLKFMVYLQKENIIDESGMPKERFSAEFPKEGPSILRIQQVVRGDSAAYFCASSPSGRPLNTEAFFGQGTRLTVV.

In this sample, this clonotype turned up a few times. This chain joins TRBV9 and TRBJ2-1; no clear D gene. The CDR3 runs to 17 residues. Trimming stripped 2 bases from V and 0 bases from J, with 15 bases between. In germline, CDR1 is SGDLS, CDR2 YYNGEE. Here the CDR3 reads CASSVRGDAISYNEQFF. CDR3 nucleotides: TGTGCCAGCAGCGTTCGTGGCGACGCCATCTCCTACAATGAGCAGTTCTTC.

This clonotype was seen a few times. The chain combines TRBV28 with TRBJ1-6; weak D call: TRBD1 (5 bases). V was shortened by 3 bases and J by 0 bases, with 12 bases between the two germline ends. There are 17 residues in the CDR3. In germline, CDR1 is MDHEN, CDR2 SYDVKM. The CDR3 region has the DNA TGTGCCAGCAGTTTTGGCCTCGGGGGCTCCTATAATTCACCCCTCCACTTT. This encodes CASSFGLGGSYNSPLHF.

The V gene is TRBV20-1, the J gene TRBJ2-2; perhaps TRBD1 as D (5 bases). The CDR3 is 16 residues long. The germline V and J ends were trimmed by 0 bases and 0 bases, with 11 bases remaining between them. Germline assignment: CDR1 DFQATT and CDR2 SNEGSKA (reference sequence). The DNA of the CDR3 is TGCAGTGCTAGAGATTGGAGACAGTCGAACACCGGGGAGCTGTTTTTT. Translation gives CSARDWRQSNTGELFF.

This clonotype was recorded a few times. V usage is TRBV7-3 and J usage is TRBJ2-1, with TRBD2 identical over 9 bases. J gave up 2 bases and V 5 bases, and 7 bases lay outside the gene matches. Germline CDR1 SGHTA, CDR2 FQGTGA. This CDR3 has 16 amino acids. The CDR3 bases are TGTGCCAGCAGCATACAAGCGGGAGGCCCCTACAATGAGCAGTTCTTC. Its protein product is CASSIQAGGPYNEQFF.

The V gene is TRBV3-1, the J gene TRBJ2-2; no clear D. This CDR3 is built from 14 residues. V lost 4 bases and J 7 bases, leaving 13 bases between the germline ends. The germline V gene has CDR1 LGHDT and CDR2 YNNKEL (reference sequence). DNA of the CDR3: TGTGCCAGCAGCCCCCGGGCAGACGGCGGGGAGCTGTTTTTT. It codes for CASSPRADGGELFF.

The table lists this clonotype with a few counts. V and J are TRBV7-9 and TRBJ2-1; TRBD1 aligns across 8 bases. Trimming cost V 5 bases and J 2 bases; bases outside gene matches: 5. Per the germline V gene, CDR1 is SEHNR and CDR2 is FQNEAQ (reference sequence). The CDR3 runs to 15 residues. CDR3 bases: TGTGCCAGCAGCGGCCACAGGGGGACCTACAATGAGCAGTTCTTC. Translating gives CASSGHRGTYNEQFF.